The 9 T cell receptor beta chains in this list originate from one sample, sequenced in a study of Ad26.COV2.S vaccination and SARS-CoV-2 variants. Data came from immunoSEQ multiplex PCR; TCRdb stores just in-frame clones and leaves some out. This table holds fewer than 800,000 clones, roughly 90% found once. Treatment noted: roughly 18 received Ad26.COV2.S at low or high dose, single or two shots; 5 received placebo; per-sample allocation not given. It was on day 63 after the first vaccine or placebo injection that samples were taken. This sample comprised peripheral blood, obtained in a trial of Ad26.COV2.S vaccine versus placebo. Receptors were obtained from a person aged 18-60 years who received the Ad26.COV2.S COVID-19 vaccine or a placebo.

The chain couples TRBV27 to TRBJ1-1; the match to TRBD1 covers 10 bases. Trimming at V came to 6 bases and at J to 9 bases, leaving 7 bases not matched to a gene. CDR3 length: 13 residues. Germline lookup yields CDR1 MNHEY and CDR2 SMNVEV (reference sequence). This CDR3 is CASSPTDRGQAFF. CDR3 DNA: TGTGCCAGCAGCCCAACAGACAGGGGGCAAGCTTTCTTT.

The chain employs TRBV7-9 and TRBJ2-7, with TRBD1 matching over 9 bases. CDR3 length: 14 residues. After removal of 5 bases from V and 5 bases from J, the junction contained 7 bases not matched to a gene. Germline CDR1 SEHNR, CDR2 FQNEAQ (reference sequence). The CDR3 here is CASSPRQGDDEQYF. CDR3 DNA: TGTGCCAGCAGCCCCCGACAGGGGGACGACGAGCAGTACTTC.

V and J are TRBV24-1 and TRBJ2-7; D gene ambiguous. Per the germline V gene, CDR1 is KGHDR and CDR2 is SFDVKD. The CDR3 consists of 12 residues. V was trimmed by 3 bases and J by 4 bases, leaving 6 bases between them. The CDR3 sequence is CATSDHGYEQYF. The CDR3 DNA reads TGTGCCACCAGTGATCACGGGTACGAGCAGTACTTC.

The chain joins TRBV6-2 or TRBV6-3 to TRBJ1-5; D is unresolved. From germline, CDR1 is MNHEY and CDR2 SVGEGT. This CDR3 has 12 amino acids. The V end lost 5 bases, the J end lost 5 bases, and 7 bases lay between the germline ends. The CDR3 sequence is CASSGSYQPQHF. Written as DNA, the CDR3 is TGTGCCAGCAGTGGATCGTATCAGCCCCAGCATTTT.

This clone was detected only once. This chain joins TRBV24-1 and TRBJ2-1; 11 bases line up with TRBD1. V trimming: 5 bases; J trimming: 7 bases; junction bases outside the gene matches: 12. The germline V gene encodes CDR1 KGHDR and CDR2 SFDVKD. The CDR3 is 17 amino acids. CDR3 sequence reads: CATSADRDRGTDNEQFF. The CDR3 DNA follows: TGTGCCACCAGTGCCGACCGGGACAGGGGGACGGATAATGAGCAGTTCTTC.

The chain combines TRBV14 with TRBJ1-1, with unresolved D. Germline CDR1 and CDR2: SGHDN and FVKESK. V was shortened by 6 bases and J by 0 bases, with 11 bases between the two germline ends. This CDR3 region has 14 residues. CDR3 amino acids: CASRKNQMNTEAFF. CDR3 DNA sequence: TGTGCCAGCAGGAAAAATCAAATGAACACTGAAGCTTTCTTT.

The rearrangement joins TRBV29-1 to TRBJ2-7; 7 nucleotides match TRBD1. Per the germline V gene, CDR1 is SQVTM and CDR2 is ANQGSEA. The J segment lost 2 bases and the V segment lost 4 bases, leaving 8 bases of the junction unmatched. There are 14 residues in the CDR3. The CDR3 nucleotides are TGCAGCGTTGCAGCAGGGGGAAATCCCTACGAGCAGTACTTC. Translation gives CSVAAGGNPYEQYF.

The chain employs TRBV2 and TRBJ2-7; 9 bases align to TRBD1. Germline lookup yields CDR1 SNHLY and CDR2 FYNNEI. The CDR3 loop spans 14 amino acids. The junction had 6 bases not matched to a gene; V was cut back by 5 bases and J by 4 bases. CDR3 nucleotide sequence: TGTGCCAGCAGTCGGGACAGGGTTCCTTACGAGCAGTACTTC. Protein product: CASSRDRVPYEQYF.

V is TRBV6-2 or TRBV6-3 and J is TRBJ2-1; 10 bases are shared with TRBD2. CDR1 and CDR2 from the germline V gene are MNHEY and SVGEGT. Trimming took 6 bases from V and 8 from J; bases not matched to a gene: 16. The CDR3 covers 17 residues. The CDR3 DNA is TGTGCCAGCAGCACACAGCGGGGGGGTCTTCTAATATATGAGCAGTTCTTC. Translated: CASSTQRGGLLIYEQFF.